In this sample, the clone carrying this T cell receptor beta chain turned up a few times. Both 60 Vbeta primers and 13 Jbeta primers went into the PCR. Clones were read by immunoSEQ multiplex PCR, and TCRdb kept only the in-frame ones, dropping some. The top ten clones hold 1.5% of a sample with over 100,000 clones, more than 75% of them seen once. This sample is part of a study of cytomegalovirus exposure and HLA in healthy donors. Per the germline V gene, CDR1 is SGDLS and CDR2 is YYNGEE. Deletions cut 3 bases from V and 1 base from J, with 13 bases between. This CDR3 contains 15 residues. The donors were healthy bone marrow donors.

The sequence came from a female donor in good health and CMV-seronegative. The source material was PBMCs. This rearrangement joins TRBV9 to TRBJ1-1, with D tentatively TRBD1 (5 bases). The CDR3 is CASSESGSANTEAFF. As DNA, the CDR3 is TGTGCCAGCAGCGAGTCAGGGTCGGCGAACACTGAAGCTTTCTTT.